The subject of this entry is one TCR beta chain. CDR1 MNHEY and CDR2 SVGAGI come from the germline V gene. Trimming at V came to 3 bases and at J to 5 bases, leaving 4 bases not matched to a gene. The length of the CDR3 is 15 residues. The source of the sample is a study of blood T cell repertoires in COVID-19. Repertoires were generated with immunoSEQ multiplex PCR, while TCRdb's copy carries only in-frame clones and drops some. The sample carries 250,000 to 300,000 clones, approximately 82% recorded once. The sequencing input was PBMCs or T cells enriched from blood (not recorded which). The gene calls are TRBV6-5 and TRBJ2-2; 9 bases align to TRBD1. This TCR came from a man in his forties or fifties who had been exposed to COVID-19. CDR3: CASSYGQGLTGELFF. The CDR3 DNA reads TGTGCCAGCAGTTATGGACAGGGGTTGACCGGGGAGCTGTTTTTT.